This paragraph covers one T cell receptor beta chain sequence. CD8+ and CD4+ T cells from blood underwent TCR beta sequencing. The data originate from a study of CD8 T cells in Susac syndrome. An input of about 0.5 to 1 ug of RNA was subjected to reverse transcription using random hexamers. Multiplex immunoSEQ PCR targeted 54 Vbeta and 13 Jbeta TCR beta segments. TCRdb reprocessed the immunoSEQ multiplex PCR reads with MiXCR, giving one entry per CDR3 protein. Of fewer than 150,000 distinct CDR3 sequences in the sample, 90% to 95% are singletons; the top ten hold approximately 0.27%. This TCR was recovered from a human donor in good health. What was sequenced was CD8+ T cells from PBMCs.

The CDR3 loop is CASSPRRLAEWNTGELFF. Written as DNA, the CDR3 is TGTGCCAGCAGCCCCCGGAGACTAGCCGAATGGAACACCGGGGAGCTGTTTTTT. This rearrangement joins TRBV14 to TRBJ2-2, with 7 nucleotides matching TRBD2. The germline V gene has CDR1 SGHDN and CDR2 FVKESK. The CDR3 extends over 18 amino acids. V was pared by 4 bases and J by 1 base, with 12 bases of the junction left unmatched. Full variable domain (missing parts from reference TRBV14 and TRBJ2-2): EAGVTQFPSHSVIEKGQTVTLRCDPISGHDNLYWYRRVMGKEIKFLLHFVKESKQDESGMPNNRFLAERTGGTYSTLKVQPAELEDSGVYFCASSPRRLAEWNTGELFFGEGSRLTVL.